Listed below are T cell receptor beta chains from one sample, sequenced in a study of blood T cell repertoires in COVID-19. Repertoires were generated with immunoSEQ multiplex PCR, while TCRdb's copy carries only in-frame clones and drops some. The table has approximately 230,000 clones, 86% seen once. Sequencing used peripheral blood. Receptors originate from a young man who had recovered from COVID-19. CDR3s include the opening cysteine and the closing phenylalanine or tryptophan. A D gene is named only where the DNA matches it firmly. Size values are once, few and many counts, or a class for expanded clones, and some rows have none.

clone size,D gene,V gene,J gene,CDR3 protein,CDR3 DNA
few,-,TRBV6-6,TRBJ2-7,CASSYENYEQYF,TGTGCCAGCAGTTACGAGAACTACGAGCAGTACTTC
-,-,TRBV7-2,TRBJ2-5,CASSSGIPAQETQYF,TGTGCCAGCAGCTCCGGGATCCCGGCTCAAGAGACCCAGTACTTC
-,-,TRBV5-1,TRBJ2-6,CASSSQGGTNVLTF,TGCGCCAGCAGCTCGCAGGGGGGAACCAACGTCCTGACTTTC
-,TRBD1,TRBV19,TRBJ1-5,CASGTGAGKPQHF,TGTGCCAGTGGGACAGGGGCCGGGAAGCCCCAGCATTTT
few,-,TRBV5-6,TRBJ1-1,CASSPEGRGAFF,TGTGCCAGCAGCCCGGAGGGGAGAGGAGCTTTCTTT
-,TRBD1,TRBV4-2,TRBJ2-5,CASSQLRGQGETQYF,TGTGCCAGCAGCCAGCTAAGGGGGCAGGGAGAGACCCAGTACTTC
-,-,TRBV12-5,TRBJ2-1,CASGPSGGAQFF,TGTGCTAGTGGGCCGTCCGGGGGTGCGCAGTTCTTC
-,TRBD2,TRBV29-1,TRBJ2-1,CSVEGVAGVLYNEQFF,TGCAGCGTTGAAGGGGTAGCGGGGGTTCTCTACAATGAGCAGTTCTTC
few,TRBD1,TRBV10-1,TRBJ1-3,CASSENRGRNTIYF,TGCGCCAGCAGTGAGAACAGGGGAAGAAACACCATATATTTT
-,-,TRBV7-2,TRBJ1-4,CASSFFRTANEKLFF,TGTGCCAGCAGCTTTTTCAGGACAGCGAATGAAAAACTGTTTTTT
-,TRBD1,TRBV4-2,TRBJ1-2,CASSNTAGMTGVGYGYTF,TGTGCCAGCAGCAATACAGCCGGGATGACAGGGGTTGGCTATGGCTACACCTTC
once,-,TRBV11-2,TRBJ1-2,CASSLGAGYTF,TGTGCCAGCAGCTTAGGGGCTGGCTACACCTTC
-,-,TRBV4-3,TRBJ1-6,CASSQDRETEVLHF,TGCGCCAGCAGCCAAGACCGGGAGACGGAGGTCCTCCACTTT
-,TRBD1,TRBV5-1,TRBJ1-2,CASSLSGDSYGYTF,TGCGCCAGCAGCTTGTCAGGGGACAGCTATGGCTACACCTTC
-,-,TRBV4-2,TRBJ2-3,CASSQPLTGGTDTQYF,TGTGCCAGCAGCCAACCCTTGACGGGGGGCACCGATACGCAGTATTTT
-,TRBD2,TRBV7-2,TRBJ2-7,CASSLLAGSLYEQYF,TGTGCCAGCAGCTTACTAGCGGGGAGCCTCTACGAGCAGTACTTC
-,-,TRBV29-1,TRBJ1-1,CSVEGTVNTEAFF,TGCAGCGTTGAAGGGACAGTAAACACTGAAGCTTTCTTT
few,TRBD2,TRBV19,TRBJ2-2,CASMTSGTGREELFF,TGTGCCAGCATGACTAGCGGAACGGGCCGGGAGGAGCTGTTTTTT
-,-,TRBV19,TRBJ2-1,CASNPTQTDNEQFF,TGTGCCAGTAACCCGACACAAACTGACAATGAGCAGTTCTTC
-,-,TRBV5-6,TRBJ1-2,CASSFIRGPTLYGYTF,TGTGCCAGCAGCTTTATCAGGGGTCCCACCCTCTATGGCTACACCTTC
-,-,TRBV12-5,TRBJ2-4,CASGFGDIQYF,TGTGCTAGTGGTTTCGGGGACATTCAGTACTTC
-,-,TRBV5-1,TRBJ2-6,CASSFRSGANVLTF,TGCGCCAGCAGCTTCAGGTCTGGGGCCAACGTCCTGACTTTC
-,TRBD1,TRBV7-2,TRBJ1-4,CASSFLDREHEKLFF,TGTGCCAGCAGCTTCTTGGACAGGGAACATGAAAAACTGTTTTTT
-,TRBD2,TRBV7-2,TRBJ2-3,CASSLVGTSGGKTDTQYF,TGTGCCAGCAGCTTAGTCGGGACTAGCGGGGGGAAAACAGATACGCAGTATTTT
-,-,TRBV19,TRBJ1-2,CASSIDQIGTSGYTF,TGTGCCAGTAGTATAGATCAAATCGGGACTAGTGGCTACACCTTC
-,-,TRBV19,TRBJ2-6,CASSPGGYSGANVLTF,TGTGCCAGTAGCCCCGGGGGTTACTCTGGGGCCAACGTCCTGACTTTC
-,-,TRBV5-1,TRBJ2-5,CASSILGEETQYF,TGCGCCAGCAGCATACTAGGTGAAGAGACCCAGTACTTC
-,TRBD1,TRBV19,TRBJ1-5,CASRTFGQGWDQPQHF,TGTGCCAGTAGAACATTTGGACAGGGGTGGGATCAGCCCCAGCATTTT
-,TRBD1,TRBV19,TRBJ1-1,CASKGAISMNTEAFF,TGTGCCAGTAAGGGGGCTATCTCAATGAACACTGAAGCTTTCTTT
-,-,TRBV10-3,TRBJ2-7,CAISESRGHYEQYF,TGTGCCATCAGTGAGAGCAGGGGACACTACGAGCAGTACTTC
few,TRBD2,TRBV2,TRBJ2-3,CASSGLAGFDTQYF,TGTGCCAGCAGCGGACTAGCGGGGTTCGATACGCAGTATTTT
-,-,TRBV7-8,TRBJ2-1,CASSVHPYNEQFF,TGTGCCAGCAGCGTCCATCCCTACAATGAGCAGTTCTTC
few,-,TRBV19,TRBJ1-1,CACAVELLAEAFF,TGTGCCTGTGCCGTAGAGCTCTTGGCTGAAGCTTTCTTT
once,TRBD1,TRBV7-8,TRBJ1-2,CASSLGRTGPPYGGYTF,TGTGCCAGCAGCTTAGGGAGGACAGGGCCTCCCTATGGTGGCTACACCTTC
-,-,TRBV6-6,TRBJ1-5,CASSYSKEQPQHF,TGTGCCAGCAGTTACTCGAAGGAGCAGCCCCAGCATTTT